The clone carrying this TCR beta chain was seen repeatedly, ten times or more. RNA transcripts yielded amplified TCR beta CDR3 regions. Amplification began with first-round RT-PCR using HTBI primers, then second-round multiplex PCR was performed. MiXCR was run by TCRdb on the multiplex PCR reads, yielding one entry per CDR3 protein. In the table there are about 640,000 distinct CDR3 sequences, roughly 41% of which are singletons. V dropped 4 bases and J dropped 10; count of bases not matched to a gene: 6. This CDR3 has 14 residues. Germline V gene data show CDR1 as SGHRS and CDR2 as YFSETQ. This specimen belongs to a study of Graves' ophthalmopathy and Graves' hyperthyroidism.

The origin of this receptor is an adult man with Graves' ophthalmopathy. The sample taken for sequencing was peripheral blood. The chain links TRBV5-1 to TRBJ1-4; 11 positions agree with TRBD1. The CDR3: CASSPGTGGAKLFF. The CDR3 DNA sequence: TGCGCCAGCAGCCCCGGGACAGGGGGTGCAAAACTGTTTTTT.